This T cell receptor (beta chain) originates from a study of Graves' ophthalmopathy and Graves' hyperthyroidism. Whole-study results and caveats: Most thyroid clonotypes expanded beyond 0.001 frequency were also found in blood.

This clonotype was observed at least ten times. Its antigen is as yet unknown. V dropped 1 base and J dropped 5 bases, with 17 bases sitting between them. The CDR3 totals 15 residues. Germline loops: CDR1 DFQATT, CDR2 SNEGSKA (reference sequence). Amplifying from RNA transcripts, the study obtained TCR beta CDR3 regions. Second-round multiplex PCR came after first-round RT-PCR with HTBI primers. From the multiplex PCR reads, TCRdb called clonotypes with MiXCR, one entry per CDR3 protein. Among some 1.1 million distinct CDR3 sequences listed, less than 45% were seen once. V usage is TRBV20-1 and J usage is TRBJ2-5; TRBD2 might be the D (7 bases). The sample taken for sequencing was peripheral blood or thyroid tissue (not recorded which). The sequence was obtained from an adult man with Graves' hyperthyroidism. In DNA, the CDR3 is TGCAGTGCTAGAGGGAATGCGGGGGCGGTGGAGACCCAGTACTTC. Its translation is CSARGNAGAVETQYF.